This T cell receptor beta chain was profiled in a study of T cell responses to AZD1222 COVID-19 vaccine. The germline V gene has CDR1 SGHNT and CDR2 YYREEE (reference sequence). Trimming took off 9 bases at V and 4 bases at J, with 19 bases between the two ends. The CDR3 runs to 14 residues. The data were produced by immunoSEQ multiplex PCR, yet TCRdb's version contains in-frame clones alone and is incomplete. The repertoire holds 100,000 to 150,000 clones, with approximately 90% as singletons. The starting material was peripheral blood, obtained on day 0 of AZD1222 vaccination. The sequence came from an adult in good health. The rearrangement uses TRBV5-4 and TRBJ2-5; D is unresolved. The CDR3 DNA reads TGTGCCACCCAGAGGTGGGCCGATCCAGAGACCCAGTACTTC. Protein product: CATQRWADPETQYF. The full variable domain, its missing parts supplied by reference TRBV5-4 and TRBJ2-5, is ETGVTQSPTHLIKTRGQQVTLRCSSQSGHNTVSWYQQALGQGPQFIFQYYREEENGRGNFPPRFSGLQFPNYSSELNVNALELDDSALYLCATQRWADPETQYFGPGTRLLVL.